This T cell receptor beta chain was obtained from a study of cytotoxic CD8 clonotypes in ibrutinib-treated CLL. The table came from immunoSEQ multiplex PCR; TCRdb's copy has only in-frame clones and leaves some out. This sample carries approximately 200,000 clones, over 60% of them seen once, and the ten largest clones take around an eighth. CDR1 is SGHVS and CDR2 is FQNEAQ in the germline V gene. The CDR3 runs to 16 residues. The V end lost 6 bases, the J end lost 0 bases, and 15 bases lay between the germline ends. In regard to this clone: The target antigen is unknown.

Regarding the study as a whole: Against age-matched healthy donors, baseline clonality ran higher and tracked circulating CD8+ T-cell counts. Few clonotypes were public, and these shrank or held steady under treatment.

The chain links TRBV7-8 to TRBJ2-1; no clear D. This specimen consisted of PBMCs, obtained after 24 months of ibrutinib treatment. The receptor was isolated from a human donor with chronic lymphocytic leukemia. The CDR3: CASRPISLSSYNEQFF. CDR3 sequence (DNA): TGTGCCAGCAGACCTATCAGCCTCAGCTCCTACAATGAGCAGTTCTTC.